The 8 T cell receptor beta chains in this list originate from one sample, sequenced in a study of CD8 T cells in ankylosing spondylitis. MiXCR was run by TCRdb on the 5' RACE reads, yielding one entry per CDR3 protein. The sample shows approximately 440,000 distinct CDR3 sequences, roughly 15% of them seen only once. No antigens are known for them. The study, taken as a whole, reports: Blood from ankylosing spondylitis patients appeared to carry a characteristic roughly eight-variant TCR beta motif.

The sequenced material came from blood, either unsorted or a sorted T cell fraction (not recorded which). The receptors were gathered from a male donor with ankylosing spondylitis.

J is TRBJ2-1 and V is TRBV2, with TRBD2 matching 11 bases. CDR3 length equals 15 residues. V gave up 5 bases and J gave up 8 bases; unmatched junction bases: 8. CDR1 and CDR2 (germline): SNHLY, FYNNEI. The CDR3 DNA reads TGTGCCAGCAGTCCTCCTAGCGGGGGGTCCCATGAGCAGTTCTTC. Translated: CASSPPSGGSHEQFF.

This clonotype occurred a few times. The V and J genes are TRBV6-1 and TRBJ2-1, with 8 bases identical to TRBD2. Trimming removed 6 bases from V and 4 bases from J; junction bases left unmatched: 8. The CDR3 length is 15 residues. Germline-derived CDR1 and CDR2 are MNHNS and SASEGT. The CDR3 DNA reads TGTGCCAGCAGCCCGGAGGGACTAGGTTACAATGAGCAGTTCTTC. Protein sequence: CASSPEGLGYNEQFF.

In nucleotides, the CDR3 is TGTGCCAGCAGCTTAGGGCCAGGGCTCTACACCTTC. Protein product: CASSLGPGLYTF. The chain has TRBV7-9 and TRBJ1-2; D is possibly TRBD1 (5 bases). Trimming took off 1 base at V and 10 bases at J, with 10 bases between the two ends. Germline V gene sequence: CDR1 SEHNR, CDR2 FQNEAQ (reference sequence). The CDR3 extends over 12 amino acids.

This clonotype was recorded a few times. CDR3 DNA: TGTGCCAGCACTAGCGGTAACCCTTCCTACGAGCAGTACTTC. The encoded protein is CASTSGNPSYEQYF. The V call is TRBV25-1, the J call TRBJ2-7, with 7 nucleotides matching TRBD2. This CDR3 has 14 amino acids. The V segment lost 7 bases and the J segment 1 base; nucleotides outside the gene matches: 7. The germline V gene encodes CDR1 MGHDK and CDR2 SYGVNS.

This rearrangement joins TRBV29-1 to TRBJ2-4; D unclear. V lost 8 bases to trimming and J lost 0 bases, with 14 bases between them. Germline V lookup: CDR1 SQVTM, CDR2 ANQGSEA. The CDR3 totals 14 residues. CDR3 in amino acids: CSFGVRLAKNIQYF. CDR3 sequence (DNA): TGCAGCTTTGGGGTCCGGCTAGCCAAAAACATTCAGTACTTC.

This clonotype was observed many times. The chain recombines TRBV4-2 with TRBJ2-1; the D gene is possibly TRBD2 (6 bases). Germline V gene sequence: CDR1 LGHNA, CDR2 YNFKEQ. V dropped 1 base and J dropped 7 bases, with 11 bases sitting between them. The CDR3 is 14 residues long. The CDR3: CASSQVGLLNEQFF. The DNA of the CDR3 is TGTGCCAGCAGCCAAGTAGGACTACTGAATGAGCAGTTCTTC.

The chain carries TRBV4-3 and TRBJ2-3, with TRBD2 matching over 13 bases. The CDR3 is made up of 17 amino acids. Trimming removed 5 bases from V and 4 bases from J; junction bases left unmatched: 9. Per germline, CDR1 LGHNA and CDR2 YSLEER. CDR3 nucleotide sequence: TGCGCCAGCAGCAAGAGGACTAGCGGGAGTTTCCCAGATACGCAGTATTTT. It codes for CASSKRTSGSFPDTQYF.

This clonotype was seen a few times. The rearrangement uses TRBV7-9 and TRBJ1-1, with D possibly being TRBD1 (5 bases). Germline loops: CDR1 SEHNR, CDR2 FQNEAQ (reference sequence). V lost 2 bases, J lost 4 bases, and 8 bases lay in between. The CDR3 is 13 amino acids. CDR3 sequence (DNA): TGTGCCAGCAGCTTAAAGGGGCCCACTGAAGCTTTCTTT. Its protein product is CASSLKGPTEAFF.